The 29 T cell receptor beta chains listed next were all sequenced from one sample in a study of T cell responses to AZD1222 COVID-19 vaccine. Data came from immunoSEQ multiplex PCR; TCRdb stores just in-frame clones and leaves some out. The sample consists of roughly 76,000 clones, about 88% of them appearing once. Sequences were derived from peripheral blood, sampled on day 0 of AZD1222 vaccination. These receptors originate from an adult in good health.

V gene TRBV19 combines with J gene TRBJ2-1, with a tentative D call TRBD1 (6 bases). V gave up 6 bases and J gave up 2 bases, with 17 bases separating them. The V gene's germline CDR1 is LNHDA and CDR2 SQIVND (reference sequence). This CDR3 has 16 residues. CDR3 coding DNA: TGTGCCAGTAGCACTCAGGGGCGACGACCCTACAATGAGCAGTTCTTC. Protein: CASSTQGRRPYNEQFF.

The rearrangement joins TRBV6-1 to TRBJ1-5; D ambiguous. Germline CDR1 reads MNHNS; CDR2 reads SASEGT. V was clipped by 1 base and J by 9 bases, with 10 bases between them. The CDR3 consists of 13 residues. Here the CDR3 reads CASSEGKDMPQHF. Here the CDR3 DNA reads TGTGCCAGCAGTGAAGGGAAAGATATGCCCCAGCATTTT.

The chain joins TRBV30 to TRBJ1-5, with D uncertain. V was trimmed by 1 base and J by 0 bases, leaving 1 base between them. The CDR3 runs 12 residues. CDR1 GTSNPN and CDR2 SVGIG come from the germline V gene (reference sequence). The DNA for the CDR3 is TGTGCCTGGAGTGATAGCAATCAGCCCCAGCATTTT. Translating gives CAWSDSNQPQHF.

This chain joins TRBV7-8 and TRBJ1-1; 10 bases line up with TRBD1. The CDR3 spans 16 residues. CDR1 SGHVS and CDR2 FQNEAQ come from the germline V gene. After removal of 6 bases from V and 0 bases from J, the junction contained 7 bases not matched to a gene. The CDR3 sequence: CASRTGGIRLNTEAFF. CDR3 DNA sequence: TGTGCCAGCAGGACAGGGGGCATTCGTCTGAACACTGAAGCTTTCTTT.

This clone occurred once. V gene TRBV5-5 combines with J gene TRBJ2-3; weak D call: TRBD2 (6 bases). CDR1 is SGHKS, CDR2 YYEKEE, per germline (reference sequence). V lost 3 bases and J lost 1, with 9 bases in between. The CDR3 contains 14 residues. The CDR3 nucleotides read TGTGCCAGCAGCTCCGGGGGTGGCACAGATACGCAGTATTTT. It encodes CASSSGGGTDTQYF.

This chain's CDR3 is CASSARTGLNTEAFF. In nucleotides, the CDR3 is TGTGCCAGCAGTGCCCGGACAGGGCTGAACACTGAAGCTTTCTTT. The J gene is TRBJ1-1, the V gene TRBV2; 8 nucleotides align to TRBD1. Germline values: CDR1 SNHLY, CDR2 FYNNEI. CDR3 length: 15 residues. Trimming removed 4 bases from V and 0 bases from J; junction bases left unmatched: 4.

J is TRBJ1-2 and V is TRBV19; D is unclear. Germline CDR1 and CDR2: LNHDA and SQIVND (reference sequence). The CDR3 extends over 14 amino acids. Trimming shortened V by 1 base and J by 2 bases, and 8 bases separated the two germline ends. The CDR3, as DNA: TGTGCCAGTAGTATAGTTGGTGGGAACTATGGCTACACCTTC. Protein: CASSIVGGNYGYTF.

The CDR3, as DNA: TGTGCCAGCAGTTTAGGCGGGAGGGGGAATGAGCAGTTCTTC. As protein: CASSLGGRGNEQFF. The genes are TRBV28 and TRBJ2-1; 9 bases agree with TRBD2. CDR3 length: 14 amino acids. J lost 7 bases, V lost 2 bases, and 3 bases had no gene match. Germline values: CDR1 MDHEN, CDR2 SYDVKM.

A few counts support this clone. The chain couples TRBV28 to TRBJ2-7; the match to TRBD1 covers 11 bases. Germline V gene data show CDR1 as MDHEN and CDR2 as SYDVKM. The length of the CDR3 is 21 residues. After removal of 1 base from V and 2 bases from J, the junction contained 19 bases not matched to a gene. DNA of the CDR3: TGTGCCAGCAGTTTATTCATACGATGGCTCGACCGGGACAGGGGGGCCTACGAGCAGTACTTC. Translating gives CASSLFIRWLDRDRGAYEQYF.

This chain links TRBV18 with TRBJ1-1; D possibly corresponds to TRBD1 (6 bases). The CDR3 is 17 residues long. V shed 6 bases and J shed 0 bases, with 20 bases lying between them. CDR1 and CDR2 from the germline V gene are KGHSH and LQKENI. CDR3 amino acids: CASSPSGALGVNTEAFF. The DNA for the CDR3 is TGTGCCAGCTCCCCCTCGGGGGCCTTGGGAGTGAACACTGAAGCTTTCTTT.

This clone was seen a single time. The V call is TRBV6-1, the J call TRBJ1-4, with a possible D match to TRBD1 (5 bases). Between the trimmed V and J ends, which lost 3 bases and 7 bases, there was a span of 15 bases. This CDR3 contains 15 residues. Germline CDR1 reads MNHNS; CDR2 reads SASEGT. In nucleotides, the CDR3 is TGTGCCAGCAGTGAGGGGGGTTCAGTGGGTGAAAAACTGTTTTTT. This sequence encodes CASSEGGSVGEKLFF.

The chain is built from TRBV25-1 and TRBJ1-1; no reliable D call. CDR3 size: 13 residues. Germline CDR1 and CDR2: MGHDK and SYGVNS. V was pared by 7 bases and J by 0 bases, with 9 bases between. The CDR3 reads CASTGPLNTEAFF. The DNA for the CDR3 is TGTGCCAGCACTGGACCGCTGAACACTGAAGCTTTCTTT.

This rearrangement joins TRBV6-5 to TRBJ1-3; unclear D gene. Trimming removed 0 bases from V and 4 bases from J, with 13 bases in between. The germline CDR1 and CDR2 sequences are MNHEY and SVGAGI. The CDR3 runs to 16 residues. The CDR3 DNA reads TGTGCCAGCAGTTACTCGTACTTAGGGTGGGGAAACACCATATATTTT. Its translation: CASSYSYLGWGNTIYF.

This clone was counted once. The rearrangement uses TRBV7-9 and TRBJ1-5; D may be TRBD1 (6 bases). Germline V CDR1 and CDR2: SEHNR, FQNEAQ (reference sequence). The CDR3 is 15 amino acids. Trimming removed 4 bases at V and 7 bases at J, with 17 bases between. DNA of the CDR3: TGTGCCAGCAGCTCAGATCCTGGGGGCTGGCAGCCCCAGCATTTT. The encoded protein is CASSSDPGGWQPQHF.

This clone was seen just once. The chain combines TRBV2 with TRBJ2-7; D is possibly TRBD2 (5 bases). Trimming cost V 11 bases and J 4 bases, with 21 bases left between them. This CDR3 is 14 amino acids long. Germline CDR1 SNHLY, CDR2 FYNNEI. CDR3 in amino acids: CAAGVERSRYEQYF. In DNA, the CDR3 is TGTGCCGCCGGGGTGGAGCGGTCCAGGTACGAGCAGTACTTC.

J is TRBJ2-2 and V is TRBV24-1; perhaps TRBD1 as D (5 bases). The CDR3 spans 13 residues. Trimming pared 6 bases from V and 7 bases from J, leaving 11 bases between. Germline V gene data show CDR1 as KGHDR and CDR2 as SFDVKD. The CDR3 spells CATSLQGNGELFF. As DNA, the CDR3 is TGTGCCACCAGTCTCCAGGGAAACGGGGAGCTGTTTTTT.

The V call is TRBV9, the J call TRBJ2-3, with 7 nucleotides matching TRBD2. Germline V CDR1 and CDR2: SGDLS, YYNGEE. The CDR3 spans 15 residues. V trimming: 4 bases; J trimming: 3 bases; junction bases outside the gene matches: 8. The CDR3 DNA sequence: TGTGCCAGCAGCCCAAGACTAGCCGGGACAGATACGCAGTATTTT. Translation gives CASSPRLAGTDTQYF.

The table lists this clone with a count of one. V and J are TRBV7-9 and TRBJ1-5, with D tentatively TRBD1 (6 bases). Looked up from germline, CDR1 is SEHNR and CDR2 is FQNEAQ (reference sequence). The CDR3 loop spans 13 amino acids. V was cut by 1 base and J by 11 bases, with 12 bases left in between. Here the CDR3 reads CASSLVSDSSQHF. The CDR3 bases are TGTGCCAGCAGCTTAGTATCGGACAGCTCCCAGCATTTT.

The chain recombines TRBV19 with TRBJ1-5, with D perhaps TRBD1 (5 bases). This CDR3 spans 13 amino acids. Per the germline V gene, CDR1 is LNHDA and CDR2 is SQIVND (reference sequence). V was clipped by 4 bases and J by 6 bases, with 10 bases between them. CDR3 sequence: CASSRGGGQPQHF. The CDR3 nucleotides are TGTGCCAGTAGTAGGGGGGGTGGTCAGCCCCAGCATTTT.

The CDR3 spells CASKKGQLNTEAFF. The CDR3 DNA follows: TGTGCCAGTAAAAAGGGACAGTTGAACACTGAAGCTTTCTTT. The chain couples TRBV19 to TRBJ1-1; 7 bases are shared with TRBD1. Looked up from germline, CDR1 is LNHDA and CDR2 is SQIVND (reference sequence). V lost 7 bases, J lost 0 bases, and 5 bases stayed unmatched. This CDR3 has 14 residues.

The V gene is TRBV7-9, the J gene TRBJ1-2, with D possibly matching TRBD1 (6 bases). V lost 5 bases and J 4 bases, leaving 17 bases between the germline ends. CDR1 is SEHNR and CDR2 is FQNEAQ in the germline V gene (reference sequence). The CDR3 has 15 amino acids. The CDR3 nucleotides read TGTGCCAGCAGCGCACCCAATTCAGGGGTCTATGGCTACACCTTC. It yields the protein CASSAPNSGVYGYTF.

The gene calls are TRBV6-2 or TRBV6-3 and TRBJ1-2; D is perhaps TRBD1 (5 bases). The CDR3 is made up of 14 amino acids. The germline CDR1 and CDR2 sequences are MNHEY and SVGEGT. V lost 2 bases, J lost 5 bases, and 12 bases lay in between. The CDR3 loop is CASSYGRVPYGYTF. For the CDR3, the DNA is TGTGCCAGCAGTTACGGCAGGGTGCCATATGGCTACACCTTC.

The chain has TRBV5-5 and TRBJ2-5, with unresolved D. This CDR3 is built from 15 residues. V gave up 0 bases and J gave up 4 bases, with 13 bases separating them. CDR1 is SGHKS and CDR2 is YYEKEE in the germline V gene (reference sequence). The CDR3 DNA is TGTGCCAGCAGCTTGGAGGGATCTATCGGAGAGACCCAGTACTTC. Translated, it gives CASSLEGSIGETQYF.

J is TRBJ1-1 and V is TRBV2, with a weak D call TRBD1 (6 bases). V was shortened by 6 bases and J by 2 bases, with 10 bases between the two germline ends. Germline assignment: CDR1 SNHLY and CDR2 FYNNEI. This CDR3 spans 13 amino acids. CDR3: CASRDSRNTEAFF. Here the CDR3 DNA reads TGTGCCAGCAGGGACAGCAGAAACACTGAAGCTTTCTTT.

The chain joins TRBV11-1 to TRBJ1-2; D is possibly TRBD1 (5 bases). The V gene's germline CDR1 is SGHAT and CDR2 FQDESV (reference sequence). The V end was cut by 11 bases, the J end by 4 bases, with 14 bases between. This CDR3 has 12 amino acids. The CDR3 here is CAASGGGYGYTF. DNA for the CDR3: TGTGCCGCCTCCGGGGGGGGCTATGGCTACACCTTC.

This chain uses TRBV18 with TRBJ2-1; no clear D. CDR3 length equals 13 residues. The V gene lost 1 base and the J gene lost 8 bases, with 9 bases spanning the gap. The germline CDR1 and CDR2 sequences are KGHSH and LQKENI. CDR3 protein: CASSPRGGDEQFF. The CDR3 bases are TGTGCCAGCTCACCACGCGGTGGGGATGAGCAGTTCTTC.

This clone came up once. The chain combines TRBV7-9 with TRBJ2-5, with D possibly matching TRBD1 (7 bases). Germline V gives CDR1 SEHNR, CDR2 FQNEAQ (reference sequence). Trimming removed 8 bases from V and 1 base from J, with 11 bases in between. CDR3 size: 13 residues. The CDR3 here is CASGGTVQETQYF. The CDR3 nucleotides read TGTGCCAGCGGAGGGACAGTCCAAGAGACCCAGTACTTC.

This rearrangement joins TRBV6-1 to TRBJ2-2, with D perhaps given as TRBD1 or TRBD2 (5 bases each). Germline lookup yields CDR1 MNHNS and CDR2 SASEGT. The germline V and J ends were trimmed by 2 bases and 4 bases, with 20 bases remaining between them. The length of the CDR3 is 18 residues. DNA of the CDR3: TGTGCCAGCAGTGAACGGGACCAAGAATCCATACCCACCGGGGAGCTGTTTTTT. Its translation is CASSERDQESIPTGELFF.

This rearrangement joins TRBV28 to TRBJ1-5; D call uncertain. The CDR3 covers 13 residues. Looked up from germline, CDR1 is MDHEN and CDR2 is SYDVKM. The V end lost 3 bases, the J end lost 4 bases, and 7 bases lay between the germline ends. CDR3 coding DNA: TGTGCCAGCAGTTTTTCGGTTAATCAGCCCCAGCATTTT. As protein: CASSFSVNQPQHF.